These 21 T cell receptor beta chains were all obtained from the same sample, sequenced in a study of T cell changes during pregnancy in multiple sclerosis. Assay: immunoSEQ multiplex PCR; the TCRdb copy retains only in-frame clones and omits some. The table has 20,000 to 25,000 clones, roughly 91% seen once. The sequenced sample was CD8+ T cells from peripheral blood mononuclear cells, obtained in the third trimester of pregnancy. Receptors originate from a female donor with multiple sclerosis, enrolled in a pregnancy study.

CDR3: CASSFRGGITYEQYF. The CDR3 DNA reads TGTGCCAGCAGTTTCCGCGGCGGGATAACCTACGAGCAGTACTTC. The rearrangement uses TRBV28 and TRBJ2-7; D perhaps matches TRBD2 (6 bases). CDR3 length: 15 amino acids. From germline, CDR1 is MDHEN and CDR2 SYDVKM. Trimming took 3 bases from V and 2 from J, leaving 14 bases between them.

This chain links TRBV28 with TRBJ2-5, with 7 positions matching TRBD1. The J segment lost 3 bases and the V segment lost 2 bases, leaving 9 bases of the junction unmatched. This CDR3 has 16 residues. Germline CDR1 MDHEN, CDR2 SYDVKM. The CDR3 DNA is TGTGCCAGCAGTTTAAGGGGGACAGTTGACGAAGAGACCCAGTACTTC. Protein sequence: CASSLRGTVDEETQYF.

The chain combines TRBV15 with TRBJ1-2; no firm D call. The CDR3 sequence is 14 residues long. Trimming cost V 0 bases and J 6 bases, with 11 bases left between them. Germline CDR1 and CDR2: LNHNV and YYDKDF (reference sequence). Written as DNA, the CDR3 is TGTGCCACCAGCAGAGATGGGCAGTTTGATGGCTACACCTTC. Protein sequence: CATSRDGQFDGYTF.

The J gene is TRBJ2-5, the V gene TRBV19, with D possibly TRBD1 on 6 matching bases. The CDR3 has 12 residues. CDR1 and CDR2 from the germline V gene are LNHDA and SQIVND (reference sequence). Written as DNA, the CDR3 is TGTGCGGAAGGAAGGGGGCAAGAGACCCAGTACTTC. Translation gives CAEGRGQETQYF.

The chain is built from TRBV5-5 and TRBJ1-2, with D possibly being TRBD1 (6 bases). Between the trimmed V and J ends, which lost 0 bases and 6 bases, there was a span of 12 bases. CDR1 is SGHKS, CDR2 YYEKEE, per germline (reference sequence). This CDR3 has 14 residues. CDR3 sequence (DNA): TGTGCCAGCAGCTTGGCCGGGGGGGCCGATGGCTACACCTTC. This sequence encodes CASSLAGGADGYTF.

The genes are TRBV27 and TRBJ2-7; 10 bases fit TRBD1. With 6 bases clipped from V and 3 bases from J, the junction kept 11 bases outside the gene matches. CDR3 length equals 16 residues. CDR1 MNHEY and CDR2 SMNVEV come from the germline V gene (reference sequence). The DNA of the CDR3 is TGTGCCAGCAGCTCTCAGCCGACAGGGGGCCTCTACGAGCAGTACTTC. Protein product: CASSSQPTGGLYEQYF.

This chain connects TRBV28 to TRBJ2-7; 9 bases match TRBD1. CDR3 size: 14 residues. V trimming: 7 bases; J trimming: 3 bases; junction bases outside the gene matches: 7. Germline-derived CDR1 and CDR2 are MDHEN and SYDVKM. CDR3 amino acids: CASTTGGAFYEQYF. CDR3 in DNA: TGTGCCAGCACTACAGGGGGCGCATTCTACGAGCAGTACTTC.

The genes are TRBV7-2 and TRBJ2-2, with D possibly being TRBD2 (6 bases). This CDR3 comprises 16 residues. Germline-derived CDR1 and CDR2 are SGHTA and FQGNSA. V shed 5 bases and J shed 1 base, with 14 bases lying between them. CDR3 loop: CASSIGGVRNTGELFF. CDR3 in DNA: TGTGCCAGCAGCATCGGAGGGGTTAGGAACACCGGGGAGCTGTTTTTT.

This clone has a single count. The V and J genes are TRBV5-1 and TRBJ2-5, with 10 bases matching TRBD1. The CDR3 has 15 residues. The J segment lost 7 bases and the V segment lost 4 bases, leaving 10 bases of the junction unmatched. The germline gives CDR1 SGHRS, CDR2 YFSETQ. The CDR3 spells CASSPGTGEPRTQYF. The CDR3 DNA follows: TGCGCCAGCAGCCCAGGGACAGGGGAACCCCGGACCCAGTACTTC.

The chain links TRBV5-4 to TRBJ2-7; D is uncertain. Per germline, CDR1 SGHNT and CDR2 YYREEE (reference sequence). V gave up 4 bases and J gave up 6 bases, with 11 bases separating them. The CDR3 consists of 12 residues. CDR3 sequence reads: CASSATQVEQYF. The CDR3 DNA reads as TGTGCCAGCAGCGCCACCCAGGTCGAGCAGTACTTC.

The CDR3 bases are TGTGCCAGCTCACCCGCCAGGACCGGGACAGGGGGCACAGATACGCAGTATTTT. It yields the protein CASSPARTGTGGTDTQYF. V and J are TRBV18 and TRBJ2-3, with 10 nucleotides matching TRBD1. Germline V gives CDR1 KGHSH, CDR2 LQKENI. Unmatched junction bases numbered 10, after V lost 3 bases and J lost 1 base. This CDR3 has 18 residues. Together with reference TRBV18 and TRBJ2-3, the CDR3 gives the full variable domain: NAGVMQNPRHLVRRRGQEARLRCSPMKGHSHVYWYRQLPEEGLKFMVYLQKENIIDESGMPKERFSAEFPKEGPSILRIQQVVRGDSAAYFCASSPARTGTGGTDTQYFGPGTRLTVL.

The chain employs TRBV15 and TRBJ1-1, with a weak D call TRBD1 (5 bases). The CDR3 loop spans 11 amino acids. The V gene's germline CDR1 is LNHNV and CDR2 YYDKDF (reference sequence). The V gene lost 9 bases and the J gene lost 4 bases, with 9 bases spanning the gap. CDR3 nucleotides: TGTGCCACAGGGGTGGGCACTGAAGCTTTCTTT. Its protein is CATGVGTEAFF.

Here the CDR3 reads CASSLPGLAAYNEQFF. CDR3 sequence (DNA): TGTGCCAGCAGCTTACCGGGACTAGCGGCCTACAATGAGCAGTTCTTC. The chain is built from TRBV7-9 and TRBJ2-1, with 11 bases that match TRBD2. The CDR3 spans 16 residues. Losses at the gene ends were 2 bases for V and 2 bases for J; bases not matched to a gene: 2. The V gene's germline CDR1 is SEHNR and CDR2 FQNEAQ (reference sequence). The entire variable domain, with the rest obtained from reference TRBV7-9 and TRBJ2-1, is as follows: DTGVSQNPRHKITKRGQNVTFRCDPISEHNRLYWYRQTLGQGPEFLTYFQNEAQLEKSRLLSDRFSAERPKGSFSTLEIQRTEQGDSAMYLCASSLPGLAAYNEQFFGPGTRLTVL.

V usage is TRBV9 and J usage is TRBJ2-7, with TRBD1 as a possible D gene (6 bases). The CDR3 loop spans 14 amino acids. The V end was cut by 4 bases, the J end by 4 bases, with 15 bases between. Per the germline V gene, CDR1 is SGDLS and CDR2 is YYNGEE. CDR3 nucleotide sequence: TGTGCCAGCAGCCCAGGGGCCGAACAATACGAGCAGTACTTC. It yields the protein CASSPGAEQYEQYF. Full variable domain (missing parts from reference TRBV9 and TRBJ2-7): DSGVTQTPKHLITATGQRVTLRCSPRSGDLSVYWYQQSLDQGLQFLIQYYNGEERAKGNILERFSAQQFPDLHSELNLSSLELGDSALYFCASSPGAEQYEQYFGPGTRLTVT.

The chain employs TRBV28 and TRBJ2-7; TRBD1 agrees at 7 bases. This CDR3 region has 9 residues. Germline V lookup: CDR1 MDHEN, CDR2 SYDVKM. The chain's CDR3 is CASESDRAV. The CDR3 region has the DNA TGTGCCAGCGAGTCTGACAGGGCGGTT.

The J gene is TRBJ2-7, the V gene TRBV7-9, with D maybe TRBD1 (6 bases). This CDR3 has 13 amino acids. V was cut by 10 bases and J by 3 bases, with 16 bases left in between. Germline V gene data show CDR1 as SEHNR and CDR2 as FQNEAQ (reference sequence). CDR3 sequence reads: CATRLDRNYEQYF. CDR3 DNA: TGTGCCACCCGTCTGGACAGAAACTACGAGCAGTACTTC. Supplemented by reference TRBV7-9 and TRBJ2-7, the full variable domain reads DTGVSQNPRHKITKRGQNVTFRCDPISEHNRLYWYRQTLGQGPEFLTYFQNEAQLEKSRLLSDRFSAERPKGSFSTLEIQRTEQGDSAMYLCATRLDRNYEQYFGPGTRLTVT.

V is TRBV4-1 and J is TRBJ1-2; tentative D call: TRBD1 (5 bases). The CDR3 is made up of 14 amino acids. V lost 4 bases, J lost 3 bases, and 12 bases lay in between. The germline V gene encodes CDR1 MGHRA and CDR2 YSYEKL. CDR3 amino acids: CASSRPGGDYGYTF. The CDR3 DNA reads as TGCGCCAGCAGCCGCCCGGGAGGGGACTATGGCTACACCTTC.

The table lists this clone with a count of one. The genes are TRBV6-1 and TRBJ2-1; no clear D. Trimming pared 8 bases from V and 0 bases from J, leaving 14 bases between. There are 15 residues in the CDR3. Germline assignment: CDR1 MNHNS and CDR2 SASEGT. This CDR3 is CASQHDMSSYNEQFF. CDR3 DNA: TGTGCCAGCCAGCACGACATGAGCTCCTACAATGAGCAGTTCTTC.

This chain links TRBV5-1 with TRBJ2-1; 7 bases align to TRBD2. Unmatched junction bases numbered 8, after V lost 4 bases and J lost 10 bases. CDR1 is SGHRS, CDR2 YFSETQ, per germline. The CDR3 contains 13 residues. CDR3 sequence (DNA): TGCGCCAGCAGCCCTACGGGGGGAAGGGAGCAGTTCTTC. Amino acid sequence: CASSPTGGREQFF. The complete variable domain, with remaining parts taken from reference TRBV5-1 and TRBJ2-1, reads KAGVTQTPRYLIKTRGQQVTLSCSPISGHRSVSWYQQTPGQGLQFLFEYFSETQRNKGNFPGRFSGRQFSNSRSEMNVSTLELGDSALYLCASSPTGGREQFFGPGTRLTVL.

The chain recombines TRBV6-1 with TRBJ1-1, with D maybe TRBD1 (6 bases). This CDR3 spans 16 amino acids. Trimming took 2 bases from V and 3 from J, leaving 16 bases between them. Germline CDR1 reads MNHNS; CDR2 reads SASEGT. For the CDR3, the DNA is TGTGCCAGCAGTGAACCCGCGGGTGGGGGCCACACTGAAGCTTTCTTT. Amino acid sequence: CASSEPAGGGHTEAFF.

This sequence joins TRBV4-2 and TRBJ2-1, with D possibly being TRBD1 (6 bases). This CDR3 has 17 residues. CDR1 and CDR2 from the germline V gene are LGHNA and YNFKEQ. V dropped 0 bases and J dropped 3 bases, with 15 bases sitting between them. CDR3 residues: CASSQDPLQGYYNEQFF. The CDR3 DNA follows: TGTGCCAGCAGCCAAGATCCCTTACAGGGATACTACAATGAGCAGTTCTTC.